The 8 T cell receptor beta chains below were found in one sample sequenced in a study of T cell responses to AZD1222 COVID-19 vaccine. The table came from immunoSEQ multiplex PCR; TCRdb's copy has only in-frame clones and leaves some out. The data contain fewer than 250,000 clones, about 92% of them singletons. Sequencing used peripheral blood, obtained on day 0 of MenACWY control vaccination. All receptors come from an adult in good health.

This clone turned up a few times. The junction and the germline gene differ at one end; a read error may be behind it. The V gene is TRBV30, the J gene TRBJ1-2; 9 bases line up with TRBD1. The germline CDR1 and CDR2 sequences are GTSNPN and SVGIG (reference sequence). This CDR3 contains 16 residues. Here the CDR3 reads CAWSVLRTGAKYGYTF. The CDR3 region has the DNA TGTGCCTGGAGTGTACTTCGGACAGGGGCTAAGTATGGCTACACCTTC.

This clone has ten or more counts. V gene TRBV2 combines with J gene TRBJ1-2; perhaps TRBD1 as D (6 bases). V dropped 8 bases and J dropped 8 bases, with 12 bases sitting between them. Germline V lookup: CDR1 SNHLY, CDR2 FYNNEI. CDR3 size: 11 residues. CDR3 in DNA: TGTGCCAGCCTCGGACAGCTAGGCTACACCTTC. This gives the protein CASLGQLGYTF.

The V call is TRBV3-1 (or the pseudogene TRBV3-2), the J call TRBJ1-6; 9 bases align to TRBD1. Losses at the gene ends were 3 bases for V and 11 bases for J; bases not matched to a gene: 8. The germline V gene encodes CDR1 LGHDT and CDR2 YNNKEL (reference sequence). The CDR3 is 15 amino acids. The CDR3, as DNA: TGTGCCAGCAGCCAGCAGGGACAGGGAGGTGCACCCCTCCACTTT. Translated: CASSQQGQGGAPLHF.

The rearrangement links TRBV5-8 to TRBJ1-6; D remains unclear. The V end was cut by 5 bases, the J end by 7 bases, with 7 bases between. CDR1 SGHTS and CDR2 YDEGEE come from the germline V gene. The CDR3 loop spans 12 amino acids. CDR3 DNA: TGTGCCAGCAGTCTAGTAAATTCACCCCTCCACTTT. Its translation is CASSLVNSPLHF. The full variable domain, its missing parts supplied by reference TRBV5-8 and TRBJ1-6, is EAGVTQSPTHLIKTRGQQATLRCSPISGHTSVYWYQQALGLGLQFLLWYDEGEERNRGNFPPRFSGRQFPNYSSELNVNALELEDSALYLCASSLVNSPLHFGNGTRLTVT.

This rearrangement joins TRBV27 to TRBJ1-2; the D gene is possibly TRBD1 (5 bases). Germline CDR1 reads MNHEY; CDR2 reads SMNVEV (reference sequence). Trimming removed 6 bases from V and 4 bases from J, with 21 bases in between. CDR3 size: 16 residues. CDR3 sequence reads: CASSLNGDPRTYGYTF. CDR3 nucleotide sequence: TGTGCCAGCAGCCTTAACGGGGACCCTCGCACCTATGGCTACACCTTC.

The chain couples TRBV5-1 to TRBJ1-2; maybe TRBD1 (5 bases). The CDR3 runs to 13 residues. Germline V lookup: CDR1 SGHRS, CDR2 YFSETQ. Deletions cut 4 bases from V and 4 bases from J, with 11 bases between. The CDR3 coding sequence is TGCGCCAGCAGCCCCGGGGCTCTCTATGGCTACACCTTC. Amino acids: CASSPGALYGYTF.

The chain's CDR3 is CASSSRVRYNEQFF. The CDR3, as DNA: TGTGCCAGCAGTTCCAGGGTTCGGTACAATGAGCAGTTCTTC. The chain joins TRBV6-2 or TRBV6-3 to TRBJ2-1; possibly TRBD1 for D (5 bases). The length of the CDR3 is 14 residues. V was pared by 4 bases and J by 4 bases, with 11 bases between. Per germline, CDR1 MNHEY and CDR2 SVGEGT.

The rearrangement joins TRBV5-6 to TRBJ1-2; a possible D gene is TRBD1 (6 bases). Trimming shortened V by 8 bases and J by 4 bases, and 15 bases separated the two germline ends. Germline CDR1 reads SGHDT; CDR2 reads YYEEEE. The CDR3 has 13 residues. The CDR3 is CASIIQGSYGYTF. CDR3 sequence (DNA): TGTGCCAGTATAATACAGGGATCCTATGGCTACACCTTC. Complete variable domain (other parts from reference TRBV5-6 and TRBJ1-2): DAGVTQSPTHLIKTRGQQVTLRCSPKSGHDTVSWYQQALGQGPQFIFQYYEEEERQRGNFPDRFSGHQFPNYSSELNVNALLLGDSALYLCASIIQGSYGYTFGSGTRLTVV.